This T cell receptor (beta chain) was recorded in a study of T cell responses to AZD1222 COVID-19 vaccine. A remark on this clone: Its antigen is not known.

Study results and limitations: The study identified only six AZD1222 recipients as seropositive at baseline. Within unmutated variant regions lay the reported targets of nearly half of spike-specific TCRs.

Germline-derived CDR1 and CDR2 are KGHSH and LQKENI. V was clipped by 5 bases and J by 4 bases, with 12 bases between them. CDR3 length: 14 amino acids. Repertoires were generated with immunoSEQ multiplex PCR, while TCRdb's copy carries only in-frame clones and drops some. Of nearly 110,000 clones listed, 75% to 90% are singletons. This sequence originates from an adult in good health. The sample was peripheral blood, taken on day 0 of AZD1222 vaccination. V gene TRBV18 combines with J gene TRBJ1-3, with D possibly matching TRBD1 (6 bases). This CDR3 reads CASSSSGTGNTIYF. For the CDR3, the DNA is TGTGCCAGCTCAAGTTCCGGGACAGGAAACACCATATATTTT.